This T cell receptor (beta chain) was captured in a study of T cell responses to AZD1222 COVID-19 vaccine. Study results and limitations: Increases in Spike-specific TCR breadth and depth were seen after two AZD1222 doses. Donors were chiefly white British, with a greater number of females, and clonal diversity was perhaps underestimated. Baseline antibody screening turned up just six seropositive AZD1222 recipients.

The protocol was immunoSEQ multiplex PCR, while the TCRdb copy is restricted to in-frame clones and leaves out a portion. This table has roughly 130,000 clones, over 75% appearing once. About this clone: The antigen is not known.

The CDR3 runs 16 residues. Germline loops: CDR1 MGHDK, CDR2 SYGVNS. V shed 8 bases and J shed 8 bases, with 25 bases lying between them. The material was peripheral blood, obtained on day 0 of AZD1222 vaccination. This TCR was recovered from an adult in good health. This chain uses TRBV25-1 with TRBJ2-1; tentatively, D is TRBD2 (6 bases). CDR3 in amino acids: CASPPIIAEPPDEQFF. Here the CDR3 DNA reads TGTGCCAGCCCCCCGATAATAGCGGAACCCCCCGATGAGCAGTTCTTC.